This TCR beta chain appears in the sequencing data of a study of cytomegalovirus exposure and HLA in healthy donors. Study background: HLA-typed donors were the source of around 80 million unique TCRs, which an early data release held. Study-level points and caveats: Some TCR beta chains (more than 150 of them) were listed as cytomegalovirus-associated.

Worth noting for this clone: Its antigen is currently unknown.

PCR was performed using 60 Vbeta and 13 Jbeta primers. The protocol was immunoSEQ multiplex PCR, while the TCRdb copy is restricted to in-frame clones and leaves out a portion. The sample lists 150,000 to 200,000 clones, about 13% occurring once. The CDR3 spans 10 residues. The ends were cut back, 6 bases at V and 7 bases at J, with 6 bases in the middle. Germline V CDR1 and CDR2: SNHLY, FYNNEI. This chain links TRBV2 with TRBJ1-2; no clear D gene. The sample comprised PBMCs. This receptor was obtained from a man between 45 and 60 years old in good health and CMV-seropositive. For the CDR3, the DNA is TGTGCCAGCAGGACATTTGGCTACACCTTC. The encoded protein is CASRTFGYTF.